This entry concerns a single T cell receptor beta chain. This entry belongs to a study of T cell responses to AZD1222 COVID-19 vaccine. Turning to the study itself: Second-dose timings of about 4 or about 12 weeks were pooled.

Sequencing was performed with immunoSEQ multiplex PCR; in TCRdb, only in-frame clones are kept and a portion is missing. The sample includes 60,000 to 70,000 clones, 65% to 90% seen only once; the top ten take about 5.6%. CDR1 and CDR2 (germline): SGHNT, YENEEA. This CDR3 contains 15 residues. The V and J ends lost 5 bases and 0 bases respectively, with 13 bases between them. This TCR came from an adult in good health. The rearrangement joins TRBV11-3 to TRBJ1-2; a possible D gene is TRBD1 (5 bases). The starting material was peripheral blood, obtained on day 0 of AZD1222 vaccination. The CDR3 coding sequence is TGTGCCAGCAGCGAGGGGCCAGCTTCTAACTATGGCTACACCTTC. As protein: CASSEGPASNYGYTF.